What follows describes a single TCR beta chain. Germline CDR1 and CDR2: SGHRS and YFSETQ. Trimming removed 4 bases from V and 0 bases from J, with 7 bases in between. This CDR3 contains 14 residues. This sample was taken from a study of blood T cell repertoires in COVID-19. Across the study: Samples came from the United States, Italy and Spain, spanning acute and convalescent COVID-19.

The data were produced by immunoSEQ multiplex PCR, yet TCRdb's version contains in-frame clones alone and is incomplete. The sample carries under 60,000 clones, more than 65% recorded once. Sequencing was carried out using peripheral blood. This sequence was found in a human donor in a cohort sampled during active COVID-19. The V and J genes are TRBV5-1 and TRBJ1-4, with D uncertain. This CDR3 is CASSTSATNEKLFF. In DNA form, the CDR3 reads TGCGCCAGCAGCACGAGCGCAACTAATGAAAAACTGTTTTTT.